This TCR beta chain was recovered during a study of T cells after yellow fever vaccination. Study outcomes and limitations: Some clonotypes, a small share, were shared between CD4 and CD8 compartments. Contaminants from the bulk population, in the form of abundant clonotypes, could be found in FACS-sorted repertoires.

The CDR3 runs 15 residues. V lost 0 bases, J lost 3 bases, and 5 bases stayed unmatched. Germline CDR1 is DFQATT and CDR2 is SNEGSKA (reference sequence). Template switching with 5'RACE generated the TCR cDNA and added a universal primer site and UMIs. TCRdb re-called the 5' RACE reads with MiXCR, one entry per CDR3 protein. The sample has a few hundred thousand distinct CDR3 sequences, around 17% seen once; the top ten hold around 16%. A note on this clonotype: Its antigen is undetermined.

This clonotype was obtained from a man between 18 and 29 years old who received the YFV17D yellow fever vaccine. Source: PBMCs, taken roughly 5 days after the first yellow fever vaccination. The chain carries TRBV20-1 and TRBJ2-3; 8 nucleotides agree with TRBD1. The CDR3 sequence is CSARDPGGFTDTQYF. The CDR3 nucleotides are TGCAGTGCTAGAGATCCAGGGGGCTTTACAGATACGCAGTATTTT.